This TCR beta chain stems from a study of T cell responses to AZD1222 COVID-19 vaccine. Regarding this clone: What it binds is not known.

CDR1 and CDR2 from the germline V gene are SGHTA and FQGTGA. Deletions cut 5 bases from V and 8 bases from J, with 22 bases between. The CDR3 runs to 15 residues. Broader study findings: An increase in Spike-specific TCR breadth and depth was observed after two AZD1222 doses.

This table comes from immunoSEQ multiplex PCR, and its TCRdb copy is limited to in-frame clones, with some not included. The sample lists about 110,000 clones; 80% to 95% were seen once. This specimen consisted of peripheral blood, obtained 28 days after the second AZD1222 dose. The chain combines TRBV7-3 with TRBJ2-7, with D perhaps TRBD1 (6 bases). This clonotype originated in an adult who received the AZD1222 COVID-19 vaccine. The CDR3 here is CASSETGSGYEKQYF. CDR3 coding DNA: TGTGCCAGCAGCGAGACAGGATCGGGGTACGAAAAGCAGTACTTC.